This T cell receptor beta chain was identified during a study of blood T cell repertoires in COVID-19. In the source study's methods: Estimated nucleated cell counts came from reference gene primer amplification. Only in-frame clones appear in the TCRdb table, and some are missing; sequencing was by immunoSEQ multiplex PCR. D and trimming were read from the DNA, whereas the V and J calls and clone size are those reported in that table. This table has under 450,000 clones, around 87% appearing once. The source of this sequence is a man younger than 40 who had recovered from COVID-19. Sample: PBMCs or T cells enriched from blood (not recorded which).

The DNA for the CDR3 is TGTGCCAGCAGTCCCCCGGCCAGCGGGGGGACCTACGAGCAGTACTTC. This sequence encodes CASSPPASGGTYEQYF. The chain recombines TRBV6-6 with TRBJ2-7; 9 bases match TRBD2. V trimming: 5 bases; J trimming: 2 bases; junction bases outside the gene matches: 10. Germline V gene sequence: CDR1 MNHNY, CDR2 SVGAGI (reference sequence). This CDR3 has 16 amino acids.